A selection of T cell receptor beta chains follows, all from one sample in a study of T cells in localized non-small cell lung cancer. Measured with immunoSEQ multiplex PCR; TCRdb has only the in-frame clones, and not every one. There are around 130,000 clones in the sample; 70% to 90% occur only once, and 1.5% to 2% lies in the top ten. The sequenced sample was peripheral blood, obtained before any cancer treatment. Receptor source: an older female donor with stage I lung adenocarcinoma. The CDR3 runs from the conserved cysteine through the conserved F or W. The D gene is left open where the match is weak. Not all rows give a size; the values are once, few, many and, for expanded clones, a class.

V gene	D gene	J gene	clone size	CDR3 DNA	CDR3 protein
TRBV7-9	NA	TRBJ1-1	NA	TGTGCCAGCAGCTTCGGACGGATGAACACTGAAGCTTTCTTT	CASSFGRMNTEAFF
TRBV6-6	NA	TRBJ2-1	NA	TGTGCCAGCCTTGGGTGGGGAGTCCGAAATGAGCAGTTCTTC	CASLGWGVRNEQFF
TRBV5-1	TRBD2	TRBJ2-1	NA	TGCGCCAGCAGCGTAGGACTAGCGGGGGGCAATGAGCAGTTCTTC	CASSVGLAGGNEQFF
TRBV7-3	NA	TRBJ1-5	NA	TGTGCCAGCAGCCCCTTTGGGGGCATCCTTGGGCCCCAGCATTTT	CASSPFGGILGPQHF
TRBV7-3	TRBD2	TRBJ2-1	NA	TGTGCCAGCAGCTTCGACGGGAGGACAACAAATGAGCAGTTCTTC	CASSFDGRTTNEQFF
TRBV15	NA	TRBJ1-3	NA	TGTGCCACCAGCAGAGACCCTGGCGCCTCTGGAAACACCATATATTTT	CATSRDPGASGNTIYF
TRBV28	NA	TRBJ2-7	few	TGTGCCAGCAGTTTATTGTCGATGGGCCGTGTTTACGAGCAGTACTTC	CASSLLSMGRVYEQYF
TRBV6-6	NA	TRBJ2-7	NA	TGTGCCAGCAGGGACAATTTAGTGGGGGCCTACGAGCAGTACTTC	CASRDNLVGAYEQYF
TRBV5-4	NA	TRBJ1-5	NA	TGTGCCAGCAGCTTGGATGGGGCTGGCCAGCCCCAGCATTTT	CASSLDGAGQPQHF
TRBV6-1	NA	TRBJ2-2	NA	TGTGCCAGCAGTGCCAAGGGGGGGACCGGGGAGCTGTTTTTT	CASSAKGGTGELFF
TRBV5-1	TRBD2	TRBJ2-3	once	TGCGCCAGCAGCTTCACCGGGACTAGCGGTACAGATACGCAGTATTTT	CASSFTGTSGTDTQYF
TRBV4-1	TRBD2	TRBJ2-7	NA	TGCGCCAGCAGCCAAGTGATGACTAGCGGGGGGCGGACGTACTTC	CASSQVMTSGGRTYF
TRBV5-1	TRBD1	TRBJ1-1	NA	TGCGCCAGCAGCTTGGTGGCAGGGGGCGTGGGGAACACTGAAGCTTTCTTT	CASSLVAGGVGNTEAFF
TRBV30	TRBD2	TRBJ2-7	NA	TGTGCCTGGAGTGTAGTCCTTACTAGCGGGAGGCCCCAACAGTACTTC	CAWSVVLTSGRPQQYF